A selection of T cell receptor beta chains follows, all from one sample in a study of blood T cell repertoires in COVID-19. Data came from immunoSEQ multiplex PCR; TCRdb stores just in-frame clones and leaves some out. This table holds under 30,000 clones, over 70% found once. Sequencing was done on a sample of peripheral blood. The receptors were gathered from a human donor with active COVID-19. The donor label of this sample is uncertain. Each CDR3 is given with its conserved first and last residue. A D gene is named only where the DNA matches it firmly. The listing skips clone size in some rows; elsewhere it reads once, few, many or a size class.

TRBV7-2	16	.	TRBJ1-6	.	TGTGCCAGCAGCTTAAATCCAGGGCTCCATAATTCACCCCTCCACTTT	CASSLNPGLHNSPLHF
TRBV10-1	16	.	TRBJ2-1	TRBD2	TGCGCCAGCAGTGAATCGCGGGGGGGATCCTACAATGAGCAGTTCTTC	CASSESRGGSYNEQFF
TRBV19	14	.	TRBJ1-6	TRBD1	TGTGCCAGTAGCGAGACAGGGTTGGGGGCCACCCTCCACTTT	CASSETGLGATLHF
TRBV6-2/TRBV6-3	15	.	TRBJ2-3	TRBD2	TGTGCCAGCAGTTACGGCCGGGGGGGTAGAGATACGCAGTATTTT	CASSYGRGGRDTQYF
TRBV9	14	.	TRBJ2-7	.	TGTGCCAGCAGCCCACAGGACAGTTCCTACGAGCAGTACTTC	CASSPQDSSYEQYF
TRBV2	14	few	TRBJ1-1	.	TGTGCCAGCCGGTCCAGGTACATGAACACTGAAGCTTTCTTT	CASRSRYMNTEAFF
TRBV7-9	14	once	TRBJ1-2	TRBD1	TGTGCCAGCAGCTCCCAGGGGGCCCCGGGTGGCTACACCTTC	CASSSQGAPGGYTF
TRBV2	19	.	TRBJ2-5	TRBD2	TGTGCCAGCAGTACTCCCGGGACTAGCGGGGGCGGGAGCCAAGAGACCCAGTACTTC	CASSTPGTSGGGSQETQYF
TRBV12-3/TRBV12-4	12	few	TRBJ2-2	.	TGTGCCAGCAGTCAGAACACCGGGGAGCTGTTTTTT	CASSQNTGELFF
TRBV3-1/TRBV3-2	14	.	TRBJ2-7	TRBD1	TGTGCCAGCAGCCCAGGAAGGGACAGCCTACTTTTTTACTTC	CASSPGRDSLLFYF
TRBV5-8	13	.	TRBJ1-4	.	TGTGCCAGCAGGCCTCAGGGTAATGAAAAACTGTTTTTT	CASRPQGNEKLFF
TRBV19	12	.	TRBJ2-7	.	TGTGCCAGTAGTATCAGTCCCTACGAGCAGTACTTC	CASSISPYEQYF
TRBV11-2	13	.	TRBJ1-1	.	TGTGCCAGCAGCCTGACAGGGAACACTGAAGCTTTCTTT	CASSLTGNTEAFF
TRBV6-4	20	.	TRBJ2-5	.	TGTGCCAGCAGTGCCGGGAGGGACAGCGATGGGGAGGGGTACCAAGAGACCCAGTACTTC	CASSAGRDSDGEGYQETQYF
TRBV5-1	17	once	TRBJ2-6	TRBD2	TGCGCCAGCAGCCAGCGGGGGGCTATGCCTGGGGCCAACGTCCTGACTTTC	CASSQRGAMPGANVLTF
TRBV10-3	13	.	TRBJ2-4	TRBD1	TGTGCCATCAGAGGGGGACAGGGAGACATTCAGTACTTC	CAIRGGQGDIQYF
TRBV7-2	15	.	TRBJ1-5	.	TGTGCCAGCAGCTTATCCCTAGCTAGCAATCAGCCCCAGCATTTT	CASSLSLASNQPQHF
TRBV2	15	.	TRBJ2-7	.	TGTGCCAGCAGTGAAGGGGTAACAGCCTCCTACGAGCAGTACTTC	CASSEGVTASYEQYF
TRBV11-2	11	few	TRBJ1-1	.	TGTGCCAGCAGCTTAGGGCCTTCAGCTTTCTTT	CASSLGPSAFF
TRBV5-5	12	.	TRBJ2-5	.	TGTGCCAGCAGCCGGGACTTTCAGACCCAGTACTTC	CASSRDFQTQYF
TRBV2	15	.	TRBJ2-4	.	TGTGCCAGCAGCGACGAACAGGGAACTAAAAACATTCAGTACTTC	CASSDEQGTKNIQYF
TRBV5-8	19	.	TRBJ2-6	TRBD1	TGTGCCAGCAGGCTTCCCGGGGACAGTGCTAACTCTGGGGCCAACGTCCTGACTTTC	CASRLPGDSANSGANVLTF
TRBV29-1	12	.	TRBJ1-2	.	TGCAGCGTTGCCCCTGGGGGGGATGGCTACACCTTC	CSVAPGGDGYTF
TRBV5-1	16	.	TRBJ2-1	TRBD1	TGCGCCAGCAGCTTGGCGGCAGGGGGCGATTCTACTGAGCAGTTCTTC	CASSLAAGGDSTEQFF
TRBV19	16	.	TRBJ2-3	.	TGTGCCAGTAGTATAAGCTTCGGTTCACGGACAGATACGCAGTATTTT	CASSISFGSRTDTQYF
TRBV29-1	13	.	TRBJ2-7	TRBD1	TGCAGCGCCTCTGGAGGACAGGGCTACGAGCAGTACTTC	CSASGGQGYEQYF
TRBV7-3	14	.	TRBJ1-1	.	TGTGCCAGCAGCTTAGCGAGTGGGAACACTGAAGCTTTCTTT	CASSLASGNTEAFF
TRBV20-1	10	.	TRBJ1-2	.	TGCAGTGCTAGGAGAGGGGGCTACACCTTC	CSARRGGYTF
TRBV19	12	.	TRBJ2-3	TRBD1	TGTGCCAGTAGCAGGGGGACAGATACGCAGTATTTT	CASSRGTDTQYF
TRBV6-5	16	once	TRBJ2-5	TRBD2	TGTGCCAGCAGTTACTCGGGGACTAGCGGACAAGAGACCCAGTACTTC	CASSYSGTSGQETQYF
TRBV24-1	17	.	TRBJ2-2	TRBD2	TGTGCCACCAGTCCTTCTACTAGCGGGGTTAACACCGGGGAGCTGTTTTTT	CATSPSTSGVNTGELFF
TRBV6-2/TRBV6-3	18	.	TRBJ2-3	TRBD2	TGTGCCAGCAGTTACTCACGACTAGCGGGGGCTAAGTCGGATACGCAGTATTTT	CASSYSRLAGAKSDTQYF
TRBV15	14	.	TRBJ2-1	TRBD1	TGTGCCACCGGTGGGGACAGCTCCTACAATGAGCAGTTCTTC	CATGGDSSYNEQFF
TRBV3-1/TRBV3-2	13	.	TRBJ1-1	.	TGTGCCAGCAGCCATAGGAGGAACACTGAAGCTTTCTTT	CASSHRRNTEAFF
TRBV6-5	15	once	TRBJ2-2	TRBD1	TGTGCCAGCAGTTGGCAGAGGGGGCAGATCGGGGAGCTGTTTTTT	CASSWQRGQIGELFF
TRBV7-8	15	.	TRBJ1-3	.	TGTGCCAGCAGCCCTAGGGACATAGGTGGAAACACCATATATTTT	CASSPRDIGGNTIYF
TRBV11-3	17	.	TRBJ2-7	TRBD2	TGTGCCAGCAGCTTGGGCAGCGGGAGTAGTAGGAACTACGAGCAGTACTTC	CASSLGSGSSRNYEQYF
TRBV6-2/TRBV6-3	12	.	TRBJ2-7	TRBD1	TGTGCCAGCAGTTCCCTGGACAGGGGCCCTCGCTTC	CASSSLDRGPRF
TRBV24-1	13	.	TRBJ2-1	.	TGTGCCACCAGTGATTACCGGGACAATGAGCAGTTCTTC	CATSDYRDNEQFF
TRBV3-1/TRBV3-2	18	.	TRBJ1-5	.	TGTGCCAGCAGCCAAGGTCGGGGGATCCGGGGGAGCCGGGGGCCCCAGCATTTT	CASSQGRGIRGSRGPQHF
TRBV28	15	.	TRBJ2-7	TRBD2	TGTGCCAGCAGCGGCGCGTCGGGAGGGGGGCACGAGCAGTACTTC	CASSGASGGGHEQYF
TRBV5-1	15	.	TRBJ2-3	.	TGCGCCAGCAGCTTGGAGCCAGCGGAGACAGATACGCAGTATTTT	CASSLEPAETDTQYF
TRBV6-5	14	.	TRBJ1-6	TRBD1	TGTGCCAGCAGCCGGGACAGGCGGTCGACACCCCTCCACTTT	CASSRDRRSTPLHF
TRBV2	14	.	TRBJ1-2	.	TGTGCCAGCAGCGAACTACAGGGAGTGGAGGGCTACACCTTC	CASSELQGVEGYTF
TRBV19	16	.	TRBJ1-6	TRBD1	TGTGCCAGTAATATCGTCTGGACAGGCGATAATTCACCCCTCCACTTT	CASNIVWTGDNSPLHF
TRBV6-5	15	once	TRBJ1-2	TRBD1	TGTGCCAGCAGTTACTCTGGACAGGGGGCGCATGGCTACACCTTC	CASSYSGQGAHGYTF
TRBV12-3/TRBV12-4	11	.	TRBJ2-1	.	TGTGCCAGCAATTCGGGATTCGAGCAGTTCTTC	CASNSGFEQFF
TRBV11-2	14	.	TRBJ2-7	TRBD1	TGTGCCAGCAGCCTCGACAGGGACCCCTACGAGCAGTACTTC	CASSLDRDPYEQYF
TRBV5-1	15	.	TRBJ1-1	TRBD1	TGCGCCAGCAGCTCCGGGACCTCAGGGGGCACTGAAGCTTTCTTT	CASSSGTSGGTEAFF
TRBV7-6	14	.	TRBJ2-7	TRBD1	TGTGCCAGCAGCTTGGAGACAGGGGAGTACGAGCAGTACTTC	CASSLETGEYEQYF
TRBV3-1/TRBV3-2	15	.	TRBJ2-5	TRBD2	TGTGCCAGCAGCCAAGATGCAAGCGGGGGGGCGACCCAGTACTTC	CASSQDASGGATQYF
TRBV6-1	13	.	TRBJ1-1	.	TGTGCCAGCAGTGAAGTGGGGCGGTCTGAAGCTTTCTTT	CASSEVGRSEAFF